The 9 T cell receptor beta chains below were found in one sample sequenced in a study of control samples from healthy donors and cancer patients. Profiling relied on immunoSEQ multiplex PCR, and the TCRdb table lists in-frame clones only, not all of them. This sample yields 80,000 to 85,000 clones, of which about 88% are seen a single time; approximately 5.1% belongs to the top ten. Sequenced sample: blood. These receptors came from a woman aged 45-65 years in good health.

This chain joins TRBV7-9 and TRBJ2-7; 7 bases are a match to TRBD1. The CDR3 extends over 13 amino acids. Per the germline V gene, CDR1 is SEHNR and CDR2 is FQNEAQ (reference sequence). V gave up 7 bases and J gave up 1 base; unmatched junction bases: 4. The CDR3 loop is CASNPDRSYEQYF. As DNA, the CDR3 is TGTGCCAGCAACCCGGACAGGTCCTACGAGCAGTACTTC.

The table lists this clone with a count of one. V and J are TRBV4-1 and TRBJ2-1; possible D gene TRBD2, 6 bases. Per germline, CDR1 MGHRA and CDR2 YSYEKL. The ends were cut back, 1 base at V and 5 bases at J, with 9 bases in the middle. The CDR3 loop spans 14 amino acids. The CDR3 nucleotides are TGCGCCAGCAGCCAAGTACGGGGGAACAATGAGCAGTTCTTC. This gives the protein CASSQVRGNNEQFF.

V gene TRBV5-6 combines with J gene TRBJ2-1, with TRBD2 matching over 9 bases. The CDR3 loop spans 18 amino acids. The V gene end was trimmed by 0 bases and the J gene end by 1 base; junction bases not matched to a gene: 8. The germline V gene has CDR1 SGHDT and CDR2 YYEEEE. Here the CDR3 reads CASSLDLAGPSSYNEQFF. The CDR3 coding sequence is TGTGCCAGCAGCTTGGATCTAGCGGGGCCTTCTTCCTACAATGAGCAGTTCTTC.

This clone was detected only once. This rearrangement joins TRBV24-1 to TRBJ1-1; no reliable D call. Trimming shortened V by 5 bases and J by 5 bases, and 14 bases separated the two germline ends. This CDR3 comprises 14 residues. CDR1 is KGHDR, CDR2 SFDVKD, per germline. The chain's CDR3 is CATSGDGSNTEAFF. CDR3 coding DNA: TGTGCCACCAGTGGCGACGGGAGTAATACTGAAGCTTTCTTT.

CDR3 coding DNA: TGTGCCAGCAGCTTGAAGGTTGGGGGAGGCACAGATACGCAGTATTTT. Residues: CASSLKVGGGTDTQYF. The chain joins TRBV5-4 to TRBJ2-3; TRBD1 or TRBD2 may be the D gene (5 bases each). Germline V gene sequence: CDR1 SGHNT, CDR2 YYREEE (reference sequence). The CDR3 spans 16 residues. The V end was cut by 1 base, the J end by 1 base, with 13 bases between.

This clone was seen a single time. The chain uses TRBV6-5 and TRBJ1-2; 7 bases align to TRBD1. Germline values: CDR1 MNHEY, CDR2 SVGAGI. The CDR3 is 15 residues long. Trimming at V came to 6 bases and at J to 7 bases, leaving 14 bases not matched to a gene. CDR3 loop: CASSLRQGPSSGYTF. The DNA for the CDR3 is TGTGCCAGCAGCCTCCGACAGGGACCCTCTTCTGGCTACACCTTC.

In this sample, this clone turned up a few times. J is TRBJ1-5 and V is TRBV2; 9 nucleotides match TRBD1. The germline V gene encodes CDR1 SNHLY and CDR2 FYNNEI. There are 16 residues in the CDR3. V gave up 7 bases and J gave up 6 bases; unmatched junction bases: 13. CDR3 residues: CASTLARQGGLQPQHF. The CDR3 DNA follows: TGTGCCAGCACTCTAGCACGACAGGGGGGGCTTCAGCCCCAGCATTTT. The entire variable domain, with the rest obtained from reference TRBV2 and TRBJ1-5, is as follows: EPEVTQTPSHQVTQMGQEVILRCVPISNHLYFYWYRQILGQKVEFLVSFYNNEISEKSEIFDDQFSVERPDGSNFTLKIRSTKLEDSAMYFCASTLARQGGLQPQHFGDGTRLSIL.

This CDR3 is CASSLDGSYNSPLHF. The CDR3, as DNA: TGCGCCAGCAGCTTGGATGGCTCCTATAATTCACCCCTCCACTTT. The chain recombines TRBV5-1 with TRBJ1-6; D uncertain. The V gene's germline CDR1 is SGHRS and CDR2 YFSETQ. Deletions cut 0 bases from V and 0 bases from J, with 4 bases between. The CDR3 covers 15 residues.

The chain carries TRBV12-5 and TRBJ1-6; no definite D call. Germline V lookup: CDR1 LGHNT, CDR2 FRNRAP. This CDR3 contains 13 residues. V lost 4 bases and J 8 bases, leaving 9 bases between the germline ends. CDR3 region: CASGWENDSPLHF. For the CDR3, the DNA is TGTGCTAGTGGTTGGGAGAACGATTCACCCCTCCACTTT.